This T cell receptor (beta chain) was sequenced during a study of graft-versus-host responses after intestinal transplantation. Study-level findings and limits: Recipient marrow showed GvH clones, some seen first in ileum or blood.

The count of this clone is one. Its antigen is as yet unknown. The protocol was immunoSEQ multiplex PCR, while the TCRdb copy is restricted to in-frame clones and leaves out a portion. This table has about 21,000 clones, about 88% appearing once. This CDR3 has 14 residues. Trimming cost V 3 bases and J 4 bases; bases outside gene matches: 3. Germline-derived CDR1 and CDR2 are MRHNA and SNTAGT. This TCR derives from a human patient who received an intestinal transplant, so some T cells may come from the graft donor. The material was PBMCs, obtained roughly 64 days after intestinal transplantation. This rearrangement joins TRBV6-4 to TRBJ1-2; TRBD1 matches 9 bases. CDR3: CASSEETGGYGYTF. The CDR3 DNA sequence: TGTGCCAGCAGTGAAGAGACAGGGGGCTATGGCTACACCTTC.